The clone carrying this TCR beta chain was found many times. The sample is drawn from a study of T cells after yellow fever vaccination. TCRdb independently ran MiXCR on the 5' RACE reads; one entry per CDR3 protein. Counted here are around 140,000 distinct CDR3 sequences, about 6.9% occurring once; the ten biggest clones make up more than 0.6%. The CDR3 runs to 13 residues. The V gene's germline CDR1 is KGHSH and CDR2 LQKENI. Unmatched junction bases numbered 3, after V lost 3 bases and J lost 7 bases. The sample consisted of CD4+ T cells sorted from PBMCs, taken 10 days after the yellow fever booster vaccination. The genes are TRBV18 and TRBJ1-5; the match to TRBD1 covers 7 bases. The clonotype was recovered from a man aged 25 to 40 who received the YFV17D yellow fever vaccine. CDR3 DNA sequence: TGTGCCAGCTCACCCACAGGGGACCAGCCCCAGCATTTT. Protein product: CASSPTGDQPQHF.